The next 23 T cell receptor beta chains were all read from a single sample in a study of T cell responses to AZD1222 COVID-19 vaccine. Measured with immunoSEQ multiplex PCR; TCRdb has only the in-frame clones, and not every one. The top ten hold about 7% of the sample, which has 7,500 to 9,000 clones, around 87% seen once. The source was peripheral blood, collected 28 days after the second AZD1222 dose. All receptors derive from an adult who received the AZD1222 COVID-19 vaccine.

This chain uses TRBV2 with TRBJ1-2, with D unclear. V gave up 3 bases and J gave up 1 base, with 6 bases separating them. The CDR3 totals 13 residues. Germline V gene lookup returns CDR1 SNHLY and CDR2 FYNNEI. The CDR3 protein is CASSEEGNYGYTF. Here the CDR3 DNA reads TGTGCCAGCAGTGAGGAGGGTAACTATGGCTACACCTTC.

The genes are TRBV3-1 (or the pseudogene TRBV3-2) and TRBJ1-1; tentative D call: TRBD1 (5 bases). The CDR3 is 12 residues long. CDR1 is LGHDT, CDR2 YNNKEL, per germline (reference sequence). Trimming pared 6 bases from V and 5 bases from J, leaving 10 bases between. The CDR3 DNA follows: TGTGCCAGCAGAGATCGGGGGACTGAAGCTTTCTTT. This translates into CASRDRGTEAFF.

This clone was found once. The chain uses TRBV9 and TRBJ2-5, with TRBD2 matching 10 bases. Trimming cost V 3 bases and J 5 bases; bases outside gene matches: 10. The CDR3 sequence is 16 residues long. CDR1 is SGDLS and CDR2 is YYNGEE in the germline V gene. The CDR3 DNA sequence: TGTGCCAGCAGCGGAATAGCGGGGGGCGCGGGGGAGACCCAGTACTTC. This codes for CASSGIAGGAGETQYF. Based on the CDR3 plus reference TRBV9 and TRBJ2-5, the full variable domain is DSGVTQTPKHLITATGQRVTLRCSPRSGDLSVYWYQQSLDQGLQFLIQYYNGEERAKGNILERFSAQQFPDLHSELNLSSLELGDSALYFCASSGIAGGAGETQYFGPGTRLLVL.

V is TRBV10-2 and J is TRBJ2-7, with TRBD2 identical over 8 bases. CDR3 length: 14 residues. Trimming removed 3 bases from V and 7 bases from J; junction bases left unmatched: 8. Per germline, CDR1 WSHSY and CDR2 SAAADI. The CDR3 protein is CASSDWQGGGEQYF. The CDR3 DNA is TGCGCCAGCAGTGATTGGCAGGGCGGGGGGGAGCAGTACTTC.

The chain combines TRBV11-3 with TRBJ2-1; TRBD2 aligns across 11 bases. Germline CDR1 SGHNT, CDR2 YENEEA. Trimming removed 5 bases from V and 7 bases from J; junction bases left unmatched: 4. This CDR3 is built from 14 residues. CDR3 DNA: TGTGCCAGCAGCCCCCGGACTAGCGGGAATGAGCAGTTCTTC. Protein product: CASSPRTSGNEQFF.

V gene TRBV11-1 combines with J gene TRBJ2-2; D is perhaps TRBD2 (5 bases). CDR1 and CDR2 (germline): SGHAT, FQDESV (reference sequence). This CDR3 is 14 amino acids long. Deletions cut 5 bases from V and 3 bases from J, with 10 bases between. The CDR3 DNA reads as TGTGCCAGCAGCCTAGTGCGGGACACCGGGGAGCTGTTTTTT. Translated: CASSLVRDTGELFF. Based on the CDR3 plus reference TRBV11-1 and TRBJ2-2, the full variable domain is EAEVAQSPRYKITEKSQAVAFWCDPISGHATLYWYRQILGQGPELLVQFQDESVVDDSQLPKDRFSAERLKGVDSTLKIQPAELGDSAMYLCASSLVRDTGELFFGEGSRLTVL.

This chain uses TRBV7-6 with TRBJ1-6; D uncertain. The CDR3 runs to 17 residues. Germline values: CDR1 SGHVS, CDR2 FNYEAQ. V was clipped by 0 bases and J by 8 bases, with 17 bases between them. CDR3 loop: CASSLAPTGSGYSPLHF. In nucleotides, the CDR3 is TGTGCCAGCAGCTTAGCGCCAACCGGTTCCGGTTATTCACCCCTCCACTTT.

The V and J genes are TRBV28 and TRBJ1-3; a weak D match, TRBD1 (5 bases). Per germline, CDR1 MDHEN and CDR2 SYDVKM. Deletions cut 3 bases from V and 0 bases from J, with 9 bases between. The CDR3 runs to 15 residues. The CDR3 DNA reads TGTGCCAGCAGTTTTAGACAGAGCTCTGGAAACACCATATATTTT. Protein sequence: CASSFRQSSGNTIYF.

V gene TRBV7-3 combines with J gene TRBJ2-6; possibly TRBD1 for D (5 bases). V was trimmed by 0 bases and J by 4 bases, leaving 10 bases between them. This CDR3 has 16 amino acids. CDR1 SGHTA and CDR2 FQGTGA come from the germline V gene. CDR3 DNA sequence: TGTGCCAGCAGCTTAACGGCAGGGTCAGGGGCCAACGTCCTGACTTTC. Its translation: CASSLTAGSGANVLTF.

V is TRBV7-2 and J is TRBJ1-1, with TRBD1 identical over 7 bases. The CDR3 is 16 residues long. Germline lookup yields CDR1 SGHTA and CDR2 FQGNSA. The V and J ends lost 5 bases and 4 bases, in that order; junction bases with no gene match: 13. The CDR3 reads CASSPRAGGGFTEAFF. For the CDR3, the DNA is TGTGCCAGCAGCCCCAGGGCAGGGGGTGGTTTCACTGAAGCTTTCTTT.

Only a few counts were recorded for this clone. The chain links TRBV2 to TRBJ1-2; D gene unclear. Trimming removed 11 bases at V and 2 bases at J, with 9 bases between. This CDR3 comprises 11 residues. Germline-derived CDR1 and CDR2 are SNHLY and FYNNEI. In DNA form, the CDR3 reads TGTGCCCCCAGGAGGAACTATGGCTACACCTTC. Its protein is CAPRRNYGYTF.

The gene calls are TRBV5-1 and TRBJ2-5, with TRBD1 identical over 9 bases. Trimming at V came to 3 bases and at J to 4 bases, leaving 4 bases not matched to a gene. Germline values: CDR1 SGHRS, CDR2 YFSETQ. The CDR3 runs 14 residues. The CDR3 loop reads CASSSQGAGETQYF. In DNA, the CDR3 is TGCGCCAGCAGCTCACAGGGGGCGGGAGAGACCCAGTACTTC.

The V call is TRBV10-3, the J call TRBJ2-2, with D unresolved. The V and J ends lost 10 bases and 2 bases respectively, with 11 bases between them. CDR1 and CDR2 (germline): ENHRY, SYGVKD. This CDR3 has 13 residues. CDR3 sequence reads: CATAASNTGELFF. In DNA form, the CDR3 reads TGTGCCACCGCAGCGAGTAACACCGGGGAGCTGTTTTTT.

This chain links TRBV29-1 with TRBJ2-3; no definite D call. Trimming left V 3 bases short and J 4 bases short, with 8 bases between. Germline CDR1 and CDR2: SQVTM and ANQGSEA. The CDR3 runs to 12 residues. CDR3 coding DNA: TGCAGCGTTGAGGCCTTCTCAGATACGCAGTATTTT. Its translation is CSVEAFSDTQYF.

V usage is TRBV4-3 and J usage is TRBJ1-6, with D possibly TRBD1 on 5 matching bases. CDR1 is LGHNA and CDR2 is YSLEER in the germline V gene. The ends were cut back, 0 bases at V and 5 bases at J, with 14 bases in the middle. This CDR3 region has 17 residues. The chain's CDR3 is CASSQDPQGYHNSPLHF. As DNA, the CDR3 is TGCGCCAGCAGCCAAGACCCTCAGGGTTACCATAATTCACCCCTCCACTTT.

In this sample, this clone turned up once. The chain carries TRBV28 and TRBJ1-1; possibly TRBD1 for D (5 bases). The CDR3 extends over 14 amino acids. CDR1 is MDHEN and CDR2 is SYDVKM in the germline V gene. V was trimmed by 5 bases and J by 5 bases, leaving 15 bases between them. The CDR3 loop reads CASSPPGGVTEAFF. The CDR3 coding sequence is TGTGCCAGCAGTCCACCGGGGGGGGTGACTGAAGCTTTCTTT.

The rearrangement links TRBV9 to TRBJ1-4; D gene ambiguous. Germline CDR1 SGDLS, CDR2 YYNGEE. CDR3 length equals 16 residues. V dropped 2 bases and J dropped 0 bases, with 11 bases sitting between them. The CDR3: CASSVSWDTTNEKLFF. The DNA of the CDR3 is TGTGCCAGCAGCGTCTCCTGGGATACAACTAATGAAAAACTGTTTTTT.

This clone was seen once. The CDR3 here is CASRGRSGSTETQYF. CDR3 DNA sequence: TGTGCCAGCAGGGGGCGTAGCGGGAGTACGGAGACCCAGTACTTC. V and J are TRBV28 and TRBJ2-5, with TRBD2 identical over 9 bases. The CDR3 spans 15 residues. Germline CDR1 MDHEN, CDR2 SYDVKM. J lost 5 bases, V lost 6 bases, and 10 bases had no gene match.

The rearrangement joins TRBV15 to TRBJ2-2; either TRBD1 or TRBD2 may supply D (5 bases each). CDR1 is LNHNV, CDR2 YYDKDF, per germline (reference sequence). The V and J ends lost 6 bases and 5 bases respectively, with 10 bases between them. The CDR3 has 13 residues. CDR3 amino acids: CATRRGYTGELFF. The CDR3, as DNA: TGTGCCACCAGGAGGGGTTATACCGGGGAGCTGTTTTTT.

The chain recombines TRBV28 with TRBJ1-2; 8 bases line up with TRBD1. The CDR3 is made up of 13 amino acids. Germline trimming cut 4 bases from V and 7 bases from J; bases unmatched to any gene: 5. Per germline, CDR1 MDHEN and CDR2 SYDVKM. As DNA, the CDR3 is TGTGCCAGCAGTTCAGGACAGGGTTTTGGCTACACCTTC. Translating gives CASSSGQGFGYTF.

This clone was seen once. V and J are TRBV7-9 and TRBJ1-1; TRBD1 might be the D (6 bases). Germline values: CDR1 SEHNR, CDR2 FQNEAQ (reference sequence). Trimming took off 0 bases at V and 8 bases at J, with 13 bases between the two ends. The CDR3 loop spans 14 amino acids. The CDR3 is CASSLATNRAEAFF. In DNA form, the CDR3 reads TGTGCCAGCAGCTTAGCAACAAACAGGGCGGAAGCTTTCTTT.

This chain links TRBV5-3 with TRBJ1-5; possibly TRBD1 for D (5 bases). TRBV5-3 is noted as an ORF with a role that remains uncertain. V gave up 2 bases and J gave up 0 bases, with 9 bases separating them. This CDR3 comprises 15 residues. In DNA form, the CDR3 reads TGTGCCAGAAGCTTCGGGGGAGTTAGCAATCAGCCCCAGCATTTT. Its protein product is CARSFGGVSNQPQHF.

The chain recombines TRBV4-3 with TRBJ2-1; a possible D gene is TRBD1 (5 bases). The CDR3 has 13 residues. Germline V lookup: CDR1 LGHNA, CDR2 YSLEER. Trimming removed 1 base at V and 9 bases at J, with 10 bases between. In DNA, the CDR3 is TGCGCCAGCAGCCAAGTCCAGACAGTTGAGCAGTTCTTC. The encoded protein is CASSQVQTVEQFF.